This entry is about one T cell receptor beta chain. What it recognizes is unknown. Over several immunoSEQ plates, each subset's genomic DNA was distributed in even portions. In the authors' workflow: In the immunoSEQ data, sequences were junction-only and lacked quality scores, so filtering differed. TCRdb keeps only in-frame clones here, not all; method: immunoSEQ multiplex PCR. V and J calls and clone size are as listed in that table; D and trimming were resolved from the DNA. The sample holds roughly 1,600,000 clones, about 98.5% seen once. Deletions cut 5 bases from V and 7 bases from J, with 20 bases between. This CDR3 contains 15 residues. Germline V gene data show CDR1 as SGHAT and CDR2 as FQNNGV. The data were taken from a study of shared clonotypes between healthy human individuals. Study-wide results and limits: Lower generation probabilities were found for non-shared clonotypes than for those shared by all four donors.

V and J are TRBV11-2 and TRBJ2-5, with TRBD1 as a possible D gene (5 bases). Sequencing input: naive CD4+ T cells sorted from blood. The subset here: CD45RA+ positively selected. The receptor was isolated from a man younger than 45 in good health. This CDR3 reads CASSPRLKGIGTQYF. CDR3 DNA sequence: TGTGCCAGCAGCCCTCGGCTAAAGGGGATAGGGACCCAGTACTTC.